Detailed here is one T cell receptor beta chain. Its cognate antigen is unknown. The data were taken from a study of T cells after yellow fever vaccination. General observations from the study: A large majority of primary-vaccination clones showed up again after the booster (roughly 95% CD4, 75% to 90% CD8).

As TCR cDNA was made by 5'RACE template switching, a universal primer site and UMIs were added. TCRdb independently ran MiXCR on the 5' RACE reads; one entry per CDR3 protein. The data show roughly 320,000 distinct CDR3 sequences, about 10% seen once. CDR3 length: 14 amino acids. J was trimmed by 4 bases and V by 4 bases; bases with no gene match: 3. CDR1 SGHRS and CDR2 YFSETQ come from the germline V gene. The chain has TRBV5-1 and TRBJ1-4; TRBD1 aligns across 8 bases. Specimen: CD4+ T cells sorted from PBMCs, collected 45 days after the yellow fever booster vaccination. The origin of this receptor is a man between 18 and 35 years old who received the YFV17D yellow fever vaccine. The chain's CDR3 is CASSTGQVNEKLFF. For the CDR3, the DNA is TGCGCCAGCAGCACGGGACAGGTTAATGAAAAACTGTTTTTT.